This T cell receptor beta chain was documented in a study of read filtering for tumor transcriptome and immune sequencing. Study-wide findings and caveats: Without single-read clonotypes, shared clonotype proportions correlated more between IR-seq and RNA-seq. Even smaller IR-seq throughput identified most shared clonotypes. Sorted CD138-negative bone marrow cells were not purified T cells.

Molecular barcoded adaptors covering alpha/delta and beta/gamma chains were used on about 390 ng RNA. One entry per CDR3 protein results from TCRdb running MiXCR on the reads. The sample records about 57,000 distinct CDR3 sequences, around 20% being singletons. Regarding this clonotype: Antigen: not known. An end of the junction differs from the germline gene, which may be a read error.

The CDR3 totals 13 residues. CDR1 is SGHTA and CDR2 is FQGTGA in the germline V gene. This TCR came from a donor aged 40 or older with multiple myeloma. Sequenced: a population of CD138-negative cells sorted from bone marrow. The V gene is TRBV7-3, the J gene TRBJ1-1; D might be TRBD1 (6 bases). The CDR3 DNA is TGTGGCAGCAGCTTGGACAGGAACACTGAAGCTTTCTTT. Its translation is CGSSLDRNTEAFF.